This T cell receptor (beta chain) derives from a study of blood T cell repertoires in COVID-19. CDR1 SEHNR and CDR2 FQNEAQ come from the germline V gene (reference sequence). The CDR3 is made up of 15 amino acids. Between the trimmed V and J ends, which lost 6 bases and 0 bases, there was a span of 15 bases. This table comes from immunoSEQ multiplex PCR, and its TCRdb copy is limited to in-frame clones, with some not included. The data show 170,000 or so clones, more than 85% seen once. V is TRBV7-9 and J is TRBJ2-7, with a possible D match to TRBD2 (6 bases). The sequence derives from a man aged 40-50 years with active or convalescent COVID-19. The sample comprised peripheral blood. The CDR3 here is CASSPTGAGSYEQYF. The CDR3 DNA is TGTGCCAGCAGTCCCACCGGAGCGGGCTCCTACGAGCAGTACTTC.